A selection of T cell receptor beta chains follows, all from one sample in a study of blood T cell repertoires in COVID-19. Measured with immunoSEQ multiplex PCR; TCRdb has only the in-frame clones, and not every one. Of some 70,000 clones in the sample, roughly nine tenths are singletons; the top ten hold 6% to 8%. Input material: peripheral blood. These receptors all stem from a human donor in a cohort sampled during active COVID-19. Each CDR3 is given with its conserved first and last residue. The D gene is left open where the match is weak. Not every row has a clone size; where given, it reads once, few, many or a size class.

clone size	D gene	V gene	J gene	CDR3 DNA	CDR3 protein
once	-	TRBV6-5	TRBJ1-1	TGTGCCAGCAGTTACTCCCGAGATTGGGCAATTGAAGCTTTCTTT	CASSYSRDWAIEAFF
once	-	TRBV6-5	TRBJ2-7	TGTGCCAGCCGCCAAGGGTCAGCGGCATTATACGAGCAGTACTTC	CASRQGSAALYEQYF
-	-	TRBV7-2	TRBJ2-1	TGTGCCAGCAGCTTTGCGTACAATGAGCAGTTCTTC	CASSFAYNEQFF
-	TRBD1	TRBV4-3	TRBJ2-2	TGCGCCAGCAGCCAACAACCTGGACAGGGCCCCGGGGAGCTGTTTTTT	CASSQQPGQGPGELFF
once	-	TRBV28	TRBJ1-1	TGTGCCAGCAGGCGGACAGAGGAAGGTACTGAAGCTTTCTTT	CASRRTEEGTEAFF
-	-	TRBV2	TRBJ1-4	TGTGCCAGCAGTGAATCGCTCGGAGGAGGGGAAAAACTGTTTTTT	CASSESLGGGEKLFF
-	-	TRBV7-9	TRBJ2-1	TGTGCCAGCAGCTCCGAGACCCTAGCGTCTGAGCAGTTCTTC	CASSSETLASEQFF
-	-	TRBV7-2	TRBJ1-4	TGTGCCAGCAGCTTATATGGCCAGGCAACTAATGAAAAACTGTTTTTT	CASSLYGQATNEKLFF
-	TRBD2	TRBV7-2	TRBJ2-7	TGTGCCAGCAGCTTGGCGGGGGGAAGTGGAGAGCAGTACTTC	CASSLAGGSGEQYF
-	-	TRBV4-3	TRBJ1-3	TGCGCCAGCAGCCAACTCGACCGCGGCTCTGGAAACACCATATATTTT	CASSQLDRGSGNTIYF
-	TRBD1	TRBV19	TRBJ1-6	TGTGCCACTTGGGACAGTAGCTCCTATAATTCACCCCTCCACTTT	CATWDSSSYNSPLHF
-	-	TRBV5-1	TRBJ2-7	TGCGCCAGCAGCCCGCAGGGCGGAGGTTCGACTAGTCAGCAGTACTTC	CASSPQGGGSTSQQYF
-	TRBD1	TRBV29-1	TRBJ1-1	TGCAGCGTTGTAGGACAGGGGACAGGGGCTGAAGCTTTCTTT	CSVVGQGTGAEAFF